This TCR beta chain was sequenced in a study of T cell responses to AZD1222 COVID-19 vaccine. V lost 8 bases to trimming and J lost 3 bases, with 11 bases between them. The CDR3 has 13 amino acids. Germline V gene sequence: CDR1 MNHEY, CDR2 SVGAGI. The repertoire was sequenced with immunoSEQ multiplex PCR; TCRdb's copy has only in-frame clones and lacks some. The sample includes 82,000 or so clones, 85% to 95% of them seen just once. The sample here was peripheral blood, taken on day 0 of AZD1222 vaccination. The chain couples TRBV6-5 to TRBJ1-5; tentatively, D is TRBD1 (6 bases). The TCR was taken from an adult in good health. The CDR3 spells CASRGAHNQPQHF. CDR3 in DNA: TGTGCCAGCCGGGGGGCACACAATCAGCCCCAGCATTTT.